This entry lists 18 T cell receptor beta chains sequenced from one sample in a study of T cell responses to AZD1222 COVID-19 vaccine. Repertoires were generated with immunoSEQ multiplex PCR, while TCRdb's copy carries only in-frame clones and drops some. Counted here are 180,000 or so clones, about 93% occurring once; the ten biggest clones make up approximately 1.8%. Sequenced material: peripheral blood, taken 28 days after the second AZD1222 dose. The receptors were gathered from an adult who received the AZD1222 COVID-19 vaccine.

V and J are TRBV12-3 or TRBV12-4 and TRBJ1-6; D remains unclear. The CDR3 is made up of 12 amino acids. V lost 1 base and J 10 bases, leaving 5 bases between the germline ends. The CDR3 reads CASSLDQSPLHF. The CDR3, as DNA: TGTGCCAGCAGTTTAGATCAGTCACCCCTCCACTTT.

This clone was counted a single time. This CDR3 reads CASSLGLRTGANNEQFF. In DNA, the CDR3 is TGTGCCAGCAGCTTAGGCCTTAGGACAGGGGCGAACAATGAGCAGTTCTTC. This chain connects TRBV13 to TRBJ2-1, with 9 bases aligning to TRBD1. Looked up from germline, CDR1 is PRHDT and CDR2 is FYEKMQ (reference sequence). The length of the CDR3 is 17 residues. Losses at the gene ends were 0 bases for V and 5 bases for J; bases not matched to a gene: 8. Full variable domain (missing parts from reference TRBV13 and TRBJ2-1): AAGVIQSPRHLIKEKRETATLKCYPIPRHDTVYWYQQGPGQDPQFLISFYEKMQSDKGSIPDRFSAQQFSDYHSELNMSSLELGDSALYFCASSLGLRTGANNEQFFGPGTRLTVL.

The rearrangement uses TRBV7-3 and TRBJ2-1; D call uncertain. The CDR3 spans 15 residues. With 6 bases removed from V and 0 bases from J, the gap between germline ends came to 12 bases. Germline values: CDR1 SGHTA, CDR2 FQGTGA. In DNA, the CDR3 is TGTGCCAGCAGTCCAAACCCCTACTCCTACAATGAGCAGTTCTTC. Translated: CASSPNPYSYNEQFF.

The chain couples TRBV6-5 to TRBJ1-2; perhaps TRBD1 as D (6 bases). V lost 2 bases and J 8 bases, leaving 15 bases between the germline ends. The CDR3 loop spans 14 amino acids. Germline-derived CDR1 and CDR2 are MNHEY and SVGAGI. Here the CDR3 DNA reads TGTGCCAGCAGTTACAACGGACAGAAGGGCGGCTACACCTTC. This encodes CASSYNGQKGGYTF.

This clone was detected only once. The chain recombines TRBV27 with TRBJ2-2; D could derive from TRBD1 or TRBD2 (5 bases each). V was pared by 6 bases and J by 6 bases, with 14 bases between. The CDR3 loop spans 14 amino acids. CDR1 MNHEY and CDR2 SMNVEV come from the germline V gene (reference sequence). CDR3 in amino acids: CASRSGTAPGELFF. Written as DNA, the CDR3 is TGTGCCAGCAGATCCGGGACGGCCCCCGGGGAGCTGTTTTTT.

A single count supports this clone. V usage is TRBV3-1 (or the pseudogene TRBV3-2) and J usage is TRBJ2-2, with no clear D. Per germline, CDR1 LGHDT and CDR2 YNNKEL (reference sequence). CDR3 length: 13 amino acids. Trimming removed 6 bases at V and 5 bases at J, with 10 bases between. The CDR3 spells CASSRMVTGELFF. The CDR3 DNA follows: TGTGCCAGCAGTCGAATGGTAACCGGGGAGCTGTTTTTT.

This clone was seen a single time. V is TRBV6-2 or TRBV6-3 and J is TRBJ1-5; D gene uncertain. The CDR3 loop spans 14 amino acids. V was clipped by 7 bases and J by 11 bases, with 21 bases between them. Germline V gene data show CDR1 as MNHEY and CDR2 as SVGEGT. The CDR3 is CASIPGPSLGSQHF. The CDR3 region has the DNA TGTGCCAGCATCCCAGGACCTTCCCTGGGATCCCAGCATTTT.

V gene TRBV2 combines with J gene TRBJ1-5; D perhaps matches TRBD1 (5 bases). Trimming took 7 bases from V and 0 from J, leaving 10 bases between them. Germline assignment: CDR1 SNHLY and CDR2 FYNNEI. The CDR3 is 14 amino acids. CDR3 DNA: TGTGCCAGCACTGAGGGGTATAGCAATCAGCCCCAGCATTTT. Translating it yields CASTEGYSNQPQHF.

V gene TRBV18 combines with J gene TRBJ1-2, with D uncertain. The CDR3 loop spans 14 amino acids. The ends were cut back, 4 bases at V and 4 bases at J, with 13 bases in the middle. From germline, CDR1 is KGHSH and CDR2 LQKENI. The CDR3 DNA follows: TGTGCCAGCTCACGAAGGGATTCCGGCTATGGCTACACCTTC. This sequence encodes CASSRRDSGYGYTF.

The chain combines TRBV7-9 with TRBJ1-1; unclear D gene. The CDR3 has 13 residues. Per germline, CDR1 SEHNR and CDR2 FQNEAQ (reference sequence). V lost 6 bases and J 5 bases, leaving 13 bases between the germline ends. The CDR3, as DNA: TGTGCCAGCAGTCCCGATTGGAGAACTGAAGCTTTCTTT. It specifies CASSPDWRTEAFF. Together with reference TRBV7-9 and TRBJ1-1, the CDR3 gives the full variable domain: DTGVSQNPRHKITKRGQNVTFRCDPISEHNRLYWYRQTLGQGPEFLTYFQNEAQLEKSRLLSDRFSAERPKGSFSTLEIQRTEQGDSAMYLCASSPDWRTEAFFGQGTRLTVV.

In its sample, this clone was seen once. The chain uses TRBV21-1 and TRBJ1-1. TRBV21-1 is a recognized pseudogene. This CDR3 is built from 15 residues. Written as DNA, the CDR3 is TGTGCCAGCAGCAAAGATGGGGAGGAGGTCACTGAAGCTTTCTTT. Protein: CASSKDGEEVTEAFF.

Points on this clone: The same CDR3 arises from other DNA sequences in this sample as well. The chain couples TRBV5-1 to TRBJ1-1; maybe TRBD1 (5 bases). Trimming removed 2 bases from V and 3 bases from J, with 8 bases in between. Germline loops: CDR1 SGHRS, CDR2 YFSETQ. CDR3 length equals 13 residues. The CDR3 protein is CASSFQGDTEAFF. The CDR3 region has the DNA TGCGCCAGCAGCTTTCAGGGTGACACTGAAGCTTTCTTT.

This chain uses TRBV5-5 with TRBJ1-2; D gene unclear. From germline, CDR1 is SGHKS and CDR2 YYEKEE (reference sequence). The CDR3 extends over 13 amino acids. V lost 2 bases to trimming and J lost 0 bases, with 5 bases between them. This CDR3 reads CASSLISNYGYTF. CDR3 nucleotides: TGTGCCAGCAGCTTAATATCTAACTATGGCTACACCTTC.

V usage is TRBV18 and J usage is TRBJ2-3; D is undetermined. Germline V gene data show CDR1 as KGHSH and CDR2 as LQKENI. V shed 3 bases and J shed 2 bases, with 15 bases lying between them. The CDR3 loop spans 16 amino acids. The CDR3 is CASSPRPPSFTDTQYF. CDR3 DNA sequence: TGTGCCAGCTCACCGCGTCCCCCATCGTTCACAGATACGCAGTATTTT. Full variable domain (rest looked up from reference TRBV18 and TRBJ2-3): NAGVMQNPRHLVRRRGQEARLRCSPMKGHSHVYWYRQLPEEGLKFMVYLQKENIIDESGMPKERFSAEFPKEGPSILRIQQVVRGDSAAYFCASSPRPPSFTDTQYFGPGTRLTVL.

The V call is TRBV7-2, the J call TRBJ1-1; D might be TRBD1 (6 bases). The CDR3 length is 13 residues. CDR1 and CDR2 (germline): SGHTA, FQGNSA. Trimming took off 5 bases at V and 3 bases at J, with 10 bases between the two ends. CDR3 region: CASSPQGDTEAFF. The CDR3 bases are TGTGCCAGCAGCCCACAGGGAGACACTGAAGCTTTCTTT.

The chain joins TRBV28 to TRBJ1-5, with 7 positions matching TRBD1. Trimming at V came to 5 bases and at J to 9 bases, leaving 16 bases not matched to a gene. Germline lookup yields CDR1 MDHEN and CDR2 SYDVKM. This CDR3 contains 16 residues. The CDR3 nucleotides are TGTGCCAGCAGTATTGGAGGGACAGTCGGGCTAGGGCCCCAGCATTTT. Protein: CASSIGGTVGLGPQHF. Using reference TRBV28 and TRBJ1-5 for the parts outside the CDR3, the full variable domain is DVKVTQSSRYLVKRTGEKVFLECVQDMDHENMFWYRQDPGLGLRLIYFSYDVKMKEKGDIPEGYSVSREKKERFSLILESASTNQTSMYLCASSIGGTVGLGPQHFGDGTRLSIL.

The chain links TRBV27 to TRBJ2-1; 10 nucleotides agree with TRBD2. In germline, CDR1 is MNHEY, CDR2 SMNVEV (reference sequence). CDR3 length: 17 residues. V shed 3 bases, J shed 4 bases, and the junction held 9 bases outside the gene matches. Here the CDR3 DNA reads TGTGCCAGCAGTTTCGAAGCCGGGACTAGCGCATACAATGAGCAGTTCTTC. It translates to CASSFEAGTSAYNEQFF.

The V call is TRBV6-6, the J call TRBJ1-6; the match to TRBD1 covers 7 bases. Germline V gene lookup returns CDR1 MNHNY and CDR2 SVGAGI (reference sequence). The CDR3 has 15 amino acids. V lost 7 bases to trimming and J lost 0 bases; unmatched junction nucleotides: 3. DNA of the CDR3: TGTGCCAGCACCGAGGGGGCCTCCTATAATTCACCCCTCCACTTT. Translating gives CASTEGASYNSPLHF.